Below are 27 T cell receptor beta chains sequenced from a single sample in a study of T cells in Graves' hyperthyroidism and ophthalmopathy. The TCR beta CDR3 regions underwent amplification using RNA transcripts as the source. TCR CDR3 regions were first amplified by RT-PCR with HTBI primers. From the multiplex PCR reads, TCRdb called clonotypes with MiXCR, one entry per CDR3 protein. The sample lists more than 500,000 distinct CDR3 sequences, about 16% seen once, with over 3.5% in the top ten. Sequenced sample: blood. The receptors were sampled from a woman aged 25-40 years with Graves' hyperthyroidism.

The chain carries TRBV4-1 and TRBJ2-7; 8 bases are a match to TRBD1. Germline CDR1 and CDR2: MGHRA and YSYEKL. The CDR3 is 15 amino acids. V shed 4 bases, J shed 3 bases, and the junction held 8 bases outside the gene matches. CDR3 protein: CASSPGQGGGYEQYF. CDR3 coding DNA: TGCGCCAGCAGCCCCGGACAGGGAGGTGGCTACGAGCAGTACTTC.

This clonotype was counted a few times. The chain is built from TRBV19 and TRBJ1-4; D gene ambiguous. The germline CDR1 and CDR2 sequences are LNHDA and SQIVND (reference sequence). Between the trimmed V and J ends, which lost 7 bases and 0 bases, there was a span of 12 bases. The CDR3 is made up of 15 amino acids. The CDR3 DNA sequence: TGTGCCAGTAAAAGCTCGAGCTCAACTAATGAAAAACTGTTTTTT. Protein: CASKSSSSTNEKLFF.

Ten or more counts support this clonotype. The genes are TRBV7-2 and TRBJ2-5, with a possible D match to TRBD1 (6 bases). Germline CDR1 is SGHTA and CDR2 is FQGNSA. V was shortened by 4 bases and J by 2 bases, with 8 bases between the two germline ends. The CDR3 has 13 residues. The CDR3 DNA reads as TGTGCCAGCAGCTACGGACAGCAAGAGACCCAGTACTTC. Translation gives CASSYGQQETQYF.

This clonotype occurred many times. The chain combines TRBV7-2 with TRBJ2-3; D tentatively fits TRBD1 or TRBD2 (5 bases each). CDR3 length: 15 amino acids. Germline values: CDR1 SGHTA, CDR2 FQGNSA. V gave up 2 bases and J gave up 1 base, with 10 bases separating them. The CDR3 bases are TGTGCCAGCAGCTTATCAGGGACCCGCACAGATACGCAGTATTTT. It translates to CASSLSGTRTDTQYF.

This rearrangement joins TRBV20-1 to TRBJ1-4, with a tentative D call TRBD1 (6 bases). The CDR3 runs 13 residues. Germline V gives CDR1 DFQATT, CDR2 SNEGSKA (reference sequence). Trimming took off 6 bases at V and 8 bases at J, with 16 bases between the two ends. The DNA for the CDR3 is TGCAGTGCCCCAGGGGAAGGAACCGAAAAACTGTTTTTT. Protein sequence: CSAPGEGTEKLFF.

This clonotype was counted between two and nine times. CDR3 loop: CASRSQLSTDTQYF. DNA of the CDR3: TGTGCCAGCAGAAGCCAACTCAGCACAGATACGCAGTATTTT. This sequence joins TRBV7-8 and TRBJ2-3, with D hard to call. The CDR3 spans 14 residues. The V gene lost 6 bases and the J gene lost 0 bases, with 10 bases spanning the gap. From germline, CDR1 is SGHVS and CDR2 FQNEAQ.

This clonotype was detected a few times. The V gene is TRBV3-1, the J gene TRBJ2-5, with D possibly being TRBD1 (6 bases). V lost 4 bases, J lost 1 base, and 13 bases lay in between. In germline, CDR1 is LGHDT, CDR2 YNNKEL (reference sequence). This CDR3 spans 15 amino acids. The CDR3 DNA follows: TGTGCCAGCAGCCCATCGCACAGGGCCCAAGAGACCCAGTACTTC. Translated: CASSPSHRAQETQYF.

This rearrangement joins TRBV10-3 to TRBJ2-7; D remains ambiguous. The V and J ends lost 0 bases and 7 bases respectively, with 10 bases between them. Germline CDR1 reads ENHRY; CDR2 reads SYGVKD. The CDR3 is 13 residues long. The CDR3 DNA reads TGTGCCATCAGTGAGTCGGTCTCCGGGGAGCAGTACTTC. It codes for CAISESVSGEQYF.

The chain uses TRBV20-1 and TRBJ2-2, with TRBD2 matching over 10 bases. This CDR3 contains 16 residues. J gave up 8 bases and V 0 bases, and 9 bases lay outside the gene matches. CDR1 and CDR2 from the germline V gene are DFQATT and SNEGSKA (reference sequence). As DNA, the CDR3 is TGCAGTGCTAGAGATCGTATGCTAGCGGGAGCGGGGGAGCTGTTTTTT. It specifies CSARDRMLAGAGELFF.

This clonotype was recorded at least ten times. The chain carries TRBV2 and TRBJ2-3; D not resolved. Trimming cost V 8 bases and J 6 bases, with 21 bases left between them. Germline CDR1 is SNHLY and CDR2 is FYNNEI. This CDR3 has 15 residues. CDR3 protein: CASREASSGLDTQYF. The CDR3 DNA reads as TGTGCCAGCCGAGAGGCCTCTTCGGGCCTGGATACGCAGTATTTT.

This clonotype was seen only a few times. V and J are TRBV28 and TRBJ1-3; a possible D gene is TRBD1 (5 bases). V shed 6 bases and J shed 2 bases, with 11 bases lying between them. This CDR3 comprises 14 residues. Germline V CDR1 and CDR2: MDHEN, SYDVKM. The CDR3 protein is CASRRGRTGNTIYF. In DNA, the CDR3 is TGTGCCAGCAGGCGGGGGAGAACTGGAAACACCATATATTTT.

The V gene is TRBV3-1, the J gene TRBJ2-3; 10 bases line up with TRBD2. The CDR3 has 18 amino acids. Germline V gene data show CDR1 as LGHDT and CDR2 as YNNKEL (reference sequence). V lost 2 bases, J lost 6 bases, and 14 bases stayed unmatched. CDR3 loop: CASSQTLIAGGVRDTQYF. For the CDR3, the DNA is TGTGCCAGCAGCCAAACGCTTATAGCGGGAGGAGTAAGGGATACGCAGTATTTT.

This clonotype was counted between two and nine times. The rearrangement links TRBV5-1 to TRBJ1-1; TRBD1 matches 7 bases. Trimming took 0 bases from V and 2 from J; bases not matched to a gene: 7. The CDR3 sequence is 16 residues long. Germline loops: CDR1 SGHRS, CDR2 YFSETQ. CDR3 sequence reads: CASSLALTGPNTEAFF. In DNA, the CDR3 is TGCGCCAGCAGCTTGGCCCTGACAGGGCCTAACACTGAAGCTTTCTTT.

The gene calls are TRBV7-2 and TRBJ2-1, with 10 nucleotides matching TRBD2. Germline values: CDR1 SGHTA, CDR2 FQGNSA. The V segment lost 2 bases and the J segment 7 bases; nucleotides outside the gene matches: 2. This CDR3 is built from 14 residues. DNA for the CDR3: TGTGCCAGCAGCTTAACTAGCGGGATGAATGAGCAGTTCTTC. Amino acid sequence: CASSLTSGMNEQFF.

V is TRBV20-1 and J is TRBJ1-1; possibly TRBD1 for D (6 bases). The CDR3 loop spans 13 amino acids. CDR1 is DFQATT and CDR2 is SNEGSKA in the germline V gene (reference sequence). Trimming took 2 bases from V and 7 from J, leaving 14 bases between them. The DNA of the CDR3 is TGCAGTGCTAGACCTACAGGGAAGGGTGAAGCTTTCTTT. Its protein product is CSARPTGKGEAFF.

This clonotype was observed many times. The V and J genes are TRBV27 and TRBJ1-5, with D possibly TRBD1 on 5 matching bases. Germline V lookup: CDR1 MNHEY, CDR2 SMNVEV (reference sequence). With 2 bases removed from V and 0 bases from J, the gap between germline ends came to 11 bases. This CDR3 is built from 16 residues. The CDR3 region has the DNA TGTGCCAGCAGTTTAGGGGGGTACTATAGCAATCAGCCCCAGCATTTT. This encodes CASSLGGYYSNQPQHF.

This clonotype was seen a handful of times. The chain recombines TRBV7-2 with TRBJ2-7; TRBD2 matches at 9 bases. The CDR3 runs to 14 residues. Per germline, CDR1 SGHTA and CDR2 FQGNSA. V dropped 4 bases and J dropped 3; count of bases not matched to a gene: 4. The CDR3 bases are TGTGCCAGCAGCTCCGGGACTAGCTTCTACGAGCAGTACTTC. As protein: CASSSGTSFYEQYF. Using reference TRBV7-2 and TRBJ2-7 for the parts outside the CDR3, the full variable domain is GAGVSQSPSNKVTEKGKDVELRCDPISGHTALYWYRQSLGQGLEFLIYFQGNSAPDKSGLPSDRFSAERTGGSVSTLTIQRTQQEDSAVYLCASSSGTSFYEQYFGPGTRLTVT.

In this sample, this clonotype turned up many times. This chain joins TRBV27 and TRBJ1-1; the D gene is possibly TRBD1 (5 bases). CDR3 length: 13 amino acids. Trimming took off 5 bases at V and 11 bases at J, with 18 bases between the two ends. Germline loops: CDR1 MNHEY, CDR2 SMNVEV (reference sequence). CDR3 residues: CASSIRRGEEAFF. Here the CDR3 DNA reads TGTGCCAGCAGTATCAGGAGGGGAGAAGAGGCTTTCTTT.

This clonotype was found a few times. The chain recombines TRBV20-1 with TRBJ2-7, with 7 positions matching TRBD1. CDR1 is DFQATT, CDR2 SNEGSKA, per germline (reference sequence). Trimming at V came to 0 bases and at J to 4 bases, leaving 6 bases not matched to a gene. The CDR3 totals 14 residues. The CDR3 spells CSARDFGDRYEQYF. The CDR3 coding sequence is TGCAGTGCTAGAGATTTTGGGGACAGATACGAGCAGTACTTC.

At least ten counts were recorded for this clonotype. The gene calls are TRBV27 and TRBJ2-7, with D tentatively TRBD1 (6 bases). The germline gives CDR1 MNHEY, CDR2 SMNVEV (reference sequence). This CDR3 region has 13 residues. V was shortened by 6 bases and J by 0 bases, with 9 bases between the two germline ends. CDR3 sequence (DNA): TGTGCCAGCAGCAAACAGGGCTCCTACGAGCAGTACTTC. Protein sequence: CASSKQGSYEQYF.

This clonotype was counted at least ten times. V usage is TRBV28 and J usage is TRBJ1-1; D is unclear. Deletions cut 6 bases from V and 4 bases from J, with 9 bases between. There are 12 residues in the CDR3. The V gene's germline CDR1 is MDHEN and CDR2 SYDVKM. The CDR3 DNA reads as TGTGCCAGCAGCAGATGGGTCACTGAAGCTTTCTTT. It translates to CASSRWVTEAFF.

In its sample, this clonotype was seen many times. This sequence joins TRBV20-1 and TRBJ1-5; D possibly corresponds to TRBD1 (6 bases). In germline, CDR1 is DFQATT, CDR2 SNEGSKA (reference sequence). CDR3 size: 22 residues. Between the trimmed V and J ends, which lost 4 bases and 0 bases, there was a span of 34 bases. CDR3 in amino acids: CSAISRGHVVSGRGYSNQPQHF. In DNA, the CDR3 is TGCAGTGCTATAAGCAGGGGCCACGTCGTGTCGGGTCGCGGTTATAGCAATCAGCCCCAGCATTTT.

Only one count was recorded for this clonotype. A much larger clone differs from this one at a single base, so this may be a read error. The V and J genes are TRBV7-3 and TRBJ2-7; no clear D gene. The CDR3 runs to 12 residues. Germline loops: CDR1 SGHTA, CDR2 FQGTGA. V was trimmed by 10 bases and J by 6 bases, leaving 16 bases between them. This chain's CDR3 is CATPTRSCEQYF. In DNA, the CDR3 is TGTGCCACCCCCACTCGGAGTTGCGAGCAGTACTTC.

This clonotype was seen ten or more times. The chain has TRBV28 and TRBJ1-2; D is possibly TRBD1 (5 bases). The CDR3 spans 15 residues. Germline CDR1 is MDHEN and CDR2 is SYDVKM. Trimming cost V 1 base and J 4 bases, with 13 bases left between them. The CDR3: CASSLLEGPVYGYTF. The CDR3 nucleotides read TGTGCCAGCAGTTTATTGGAGGGACCGGTCTATGGCTACACCTTC.

In this sample, this clonotype turned up many times. The chain recombines TRBV7-3 with TRBJ2-3; 8 bases line up with TRBD2. Germline CDR1 SGHTA, CDR2 FQGTGA. Trimming took 0 bases from V and 4 from J; bases not matched to a gene: 3. This CDR3 has 15 amino acids. The CDR3 loop reads CASSLTGLGADTQYF. In nucleotides, the CDR3 is TGTGCCAGCAGCTTAACGGGACTAGGGGCAGATACGCAGTATTTT.

This sequence joins TRBV7-9 and TRBJ2-3; the D call may be TRBD1 or TRBD2 (5 bases each). The CDR3 has 14 amino acids. Trimming cost V 7 bases and J 4 bases, with 15 bases left between them. CDR1 and CDR2 from the germline V gene are SEHNR and FQNEAQ (reference sequence). The DNA for the CDR3 is TGTGCCAGCACCTGGTCAGGGAGTGCAGATACGCAGTATTTT. Protein: CASTWSGSADTQYF.

The chain uses TRBV29-1 and TRBJ1-1, with D possibly matching TRBD1 (5 bases). The CDR3 is made up of 8 amino acids. From germline, CDR1 is SQVTM and CDR2 ANQGSEA. V lost 6 bases and J 11 bases, leaving 7 bases between the germline ends. The CDR3 loop reads CSVEGAFF. Written as DNA, the CDR3 is TGCAGCGTGGAGGGGGCTTTCTTT.